One and the same sample provided the 30 T cell receptor beta chains below, sequenced in a study of T cell changes during pregnancy in multiple sclerosis. TCRdb's table, derived via immunoSEQ multiplex PCR, lists solely in-frame clones and lacks some. This sample yields about 48,000 clones, of which 85% to 95% are seen a single time; 0.7% to 1% belongs to the top ten. The specimen comprised CD4+ T cells from peripheral blood mononuclear cells, sampled in the second trimester of pregnancy. Receptors originate from a female donor in good health, enrolled as a control in a pregnancy study.

The chain is built from TRBV30 and TRBJ1-1; D unresolved. Germline values: CDR1 GTSNPN, CDR2 SVGIG (reference sequence). This CDR3 is 14 amino acids long. V was clipped by 4 bases and J by 1 base, with 13 bases between them. The CDR3 spells CAWTSERGNTEAFF. The CDR3 nucleotides read TGTGCCTGGACCTCGGAACGGGGGAACACTGAAGCTTTCTTT.

The chain is built from TRBV28 and TRBJ2-3, with 11 bases lining up with TRBD2. V was pared by 8 bases and J by 0 bases, with 7 bases of the junction left unmatched. The CDR3 consists of 16 residues. Germline lookup yields CDR1 MDHEN and CDR2 SYDVKM. CDR3: CASFISGGASTDTQYF. DNA of the CDR3: TGTGCCAGCTTTATTAGCGGGGGGGCCAGCACAGATACGCAGTATTTT. Full variable domain (missing parts from reference TRBV28 and TRBJ2-3): DVKVTQSSRYLVKRTGEKVFLECVQDMDHENMFWYRQDPGLGLRLIYFSYDVKMKEKGDIPEGYSVSREKKERFSLILESASTNQTSMYLCASFISGGASTDTQYFGPGTRLTVL.

The CDR3 reads CASSVETGVVETQYF. As DNA, the CDR3 is TGTGCCAGCAGTGTGGAGACAGGGGTGGTAGAGACCCAGTACTTC. The chain uses TRBV2 and TRBJ2-5; TRBD1 matches at 8 bases. J was trimmed by 4 bases and V by 4 bases; bases with no gene match: 8. The CDR3 length is 15 residues. Germline loops: CDR1 SNHLY, CDR2 FYNNEI.

The chain joins TRBV19 to TRBJ2-1; 13 nucleotides align to TRBD2. Germline lookup yields CDR1 LNHDA and CDR2 SQIVND (reference sequence). Germline trimming cut 5 bases from V and 6 bases from J; bases unmatched to any gene: 7. This CDR3 region has 16 residues. The DNA for the CDR3 is TGTGCCAGTAGTGGGACTAGCGGGAAAGGCCTCAATGAGCAGTTCTTC. Protein product: CASSGTSGKGLNEQFF.

The V call is TRBV19, the J call TRBJ2-7, with D maybe TRBD1 (6 bases). The CDR3 has 13 amino acids. V was cut by 5 bases and J by 2 bases, with 10 bases left in between. From germline, CDR1 is LNHDA and CDR2 SQIVND (reference sequence). The CDR3 region is CASSPTGPYEQYF. The CDR3 DNA is TGTGCCAGTAGTCCGACAGGTCCCTACGAGCAGTACTTC.

The CDR3 nucleotides are TGTGCCAGCAGCCCCGAGGGACAGGGAAGGCAGCCCCAGCATTTT. This translates into CASSPEGQGRQPQHF. The genes are TRBV9 and TRBJ1-5; TRBD1 matches at 9 bases. Germline CDR1 and CDR2: SGDLS and YYNGEE. Trimming cost V 4 bases and J 7 bases; bases outside gene matches: 9. CDR3 length equals 15 residues. Complete variable domain (other parts from reference TRBV9 and TRBJ1-5): DSGVTQTPKHLITATGQRVTLRCSPRSGDLSVYWYQQSLDQGLQFLIQYYNGEERAKGNILERFSAQQFPDLHSELNLSSLELGDSALYFCASSPEGQGRQPQHFGDGTRLSIL.

The chain is built from TRBV28 and TRBJ2-7, with 10 bases aligning to TRBD2. The ends lost 3 bases at V and 5 bases at J; junction bases unmatched: 7. Germline assignment: CDR1 MDHEN and CDR2 SYDVKM. The CDR3 extends over 15 amino acids. DNA of the CDR3: TGTGCCAGCAGTTTCTCTCTAGCGGGAGAAAACGAGCAGTACTTC. It codes for CASSFSLAGENEQYF.

This rearrangement joins TRBV18 to TRBJ2-1; 8 nucleotides agree with TRBD2. V was pared by 6 bases and J by 9 bases, with 10 bases of the junction left unmatched. CDR3 size: 14 residues. Germline CDR1 is KGHSH and CDR2 is LQKENI. CDR3 sequence: CASSPGLVKSEQFF. The CDR3 bases are TGTGCCAGCTCGCCGGGACTAGTTAAGAGTGAGCAGTTCTTC.

The rearrangement uses TRBV5-1 and TRBJ1-1; 7 positions match TRBD1. With V trimmed by 5 bases and J by 1 base, 5 bases remained unmatched. CDR3 length equals 14 residues. CDR1 and CDR2 (germline): SGHRS, YFSETQ. The CDR3, as DNA: TGCGCCAGCAGTTTACAGGGGACGAACACTGAAGCTTTCTTT. Amino acid sequence: CASSLQGTNTEAFF.

The chain has TRBV11-3 and TRBJ2-1, with 11 bases lining up with TRBD2. Germline CDR1 reads SGHNT; CDR2 reads YENEEA. The CDR3 runs 16 residues. Germline trimming cut 6 bases from V and 1 base from J; bases unmatched to any gene: 5. This CDR3 is CASSPGTSGSYNEQFF. DNA for the CDR3: TGTGCCAGCAGTCCCGGGACTAGCGGTTCCTACAATGAGCAGTTCTTC.

The chain combines TRBV7-2 with TRBJ2-5, with 7 nucleotides matching TRBD1. The CDR3 contains 16 residues. The junction had 14 bases not matched to a gene; V was cut back by 5 bases and J by 5 bases. Germline loops: CDR1 SGHTA, CDR2 FQGNSA. This chain's CDR3 is CASSHLLTGLGETQYF. The CDR3 nucleotides are TGTGCCAGCAGCCACCTCCTGACAGGGTTGGGGGAGACCCAGTACTTC.

The CDR3 region is CASSEGGSGMEETQYF. CDR3 in DNA: TGTGCCAGCAGTGAAGGGGGTAGCGGGATGGAAGAGACCCAGTACTTC. V and J are TRBV25-1 and TRBJ2-5; 8 bases line up with TRBD2. CDR3 length: 16 amino acids. Trimming took 2 bases from V and 3 from J; bases not matched to a gene: 8. Germline CDR1 reads MGHDK; CDR2 reads SYGVNS.

The chain uses TRBV27 and TRBJ2-1; 9 bases are a match to TRBD2. The CDR3 covers 19 residues. V shed 4 bases and J 6 bases; nucleotides not matched to a gene: 19. CDR1 and CDR2 from the germline V gene are MNHEY and SMNVEV (reference sequence). The CDR3 spells CASSSLGAGGPGSGNEQFF. The CDR3 region has the DNA TGTGCCAGCAGTTCCCTTGGGGCGGGAGGGCCAGGATCTGGCAATGAGCAGTTCTTC.

The V gene is TRBV14, the J gene TRBJ2-7, with 8 bases fitting TRBD2. After removal of 1 base from V and 4 bases from J, the junction contained 6 bases not matched to a gene. Germline CDR1 SGHDN, CDR2 FVKESK. This CDR3 is built from 15 residues. CDR3 in DNA: TGTGCCAGCAGCCAAGCGGGAGGGCCGGGGTACGAGCAGTACTTC. Translating gives CASSQAGGPGYEQYF.

V is TRBV5-6 and J is TRBJ2-7; a possible D gene is TRBD1 (5 bases). The CDR3 runs to 13 residues. Germline CDR1 SGHDT, CDR2 YYEEEE. V lost 0 bases and J 5 bases, leaving 9 bases between the germline ends. In DNA, the CDR3 is TGTGCCAGCAGCTTGGCTGGGGCCGACGAGCAGTACTTC. Translation: CASSLAGADEQYF.

V gene TRBV5-1 combines with J gene TRBJ2-2; TRBD1 aligns across 7 bases. The CDR3 contains 15 residues. Per the germline V gene, CDR1 is SGHRS and CDR2 is YFSETQ. The ends lost 4 bases at V and 0 bases at J; junction bases unmatched: 3. The CDR3 here is CASSRQGSNTGELFF. DNA for the CDR3: TGCGCCAGCAGCCGACAGGGCTCGAACACCGGGGAGCTGTTTTTT.

J is TRBJ1-3 and V is TRBV19; D may be TRBD1 (6 bases). The V and J ends lost 6 bases and 3 bases respectively, with 12 bases between them. Germline values: CDR1 LNHDA, CDR2 SQIVND (reference sequence). The CDR3 loop spans 14 amino acids. Written as DNA, the CDR3 is TGTGCCAGTAGCACACAGGGACGTGGAAACACCATATATTTT. This translates into CASSTQGRGNTIYF.

V gene TRBV7-9 combines with J gene TRBJ2-5; TRBD2 might be the D (5 bases). The V gene lost 8 bases and the J gene lost 5 bases, with 12 bases spanning the gap. The CDR3 totals 12 residues. Germline V gene data show CDR1 as SEHNR and CDR2 as FQNEAQ (reference sequence). This CDR3 is CASLGPGETQYF. The CDR3 DNA is TGTGCCAGCCTGGGCCCGGGGGAGACCCAGTACTTC. The full variable domain, with the rest looked up from reference TRBV7-9 and TRBJ2-5, is DTGVSQNPRHKITKRGQNVTFRCDPISEHNRLYWYRQTLGQGPEFLTYFQNEAQLEKSRLLSDRFSAERPKGSFSTLEIQRTEQGDSAMYLCASLGPGETQYFGPGTRLLVL.

The rearrangement uses TRBV27 and TRBJ2-1; possible D gene TRBD2, 6 bases. The V and J ends lost 5 bases and 3 bases respectively, with 23 bases between them. CDR1 and CDR2 from the germline V gene are MNHEY and SMNVEV (reference sequence). The CDR3 runs 18 residues. The CDR3 bases are TGTGCCAGCAGTCCCCCAGGCGGGGCACAGCCACTCTACAATGAGCAGTTCTTC. Translating it yields CASSPPGGAQPLYNEQFF.

The CDR3 nucleotides are TGTGCCAGCAGCGGGGGACAGGGGTCCCCTACTGGGGCCAACGTCCTGACTTTC. It yields the protein CASSGGQGSPTGANVLTF. The genes are TRBV5-4 and TRBJ2-6; 10 positions match TRBD1. Germline V gene sequence: CDR1 SGHNT, CDR2 YYREEE (reference sequence). The V segment lost 4 bases and the J segment 2 bases; nucleotides outside the gene matches: 9. The CDR3 extends over 18 amino acids.

The chain carries TRBV7-9 and TRBJ1-2; D gene unclear. Trimming took off 5 bases at V and 8 bases at J, with 6 bases between the two ends. CDR1 is SEHNR, CDR2 FQNEAQ, per germline (reference sequence). This CDR3 region has 10 residues. CDR3 region: CASSPEGYTF. The CDR3 DNA is TGTGCCAGCAGCCCCGAGGGCTACACCTTC.

This clone was observed a few times. The chain employs TRBV6-1 and TRBJ2-7; D perhaps matches TRBD2 (5 bases). Germline CDR1 MNHNS, CDR2 SASEGT. This CDR3 is built from 17 residues. V was trimmed by 1 base and J by 0 bases, leaving 16 bases between them. This CDR3 reads CASSEDFTRRSSYEQYF. CDR3 nucleotides: TGTGCCAGCAGTGAAGACTTCACGCGGAGGAGCTCCTACGAGCAGTACTTC.

This chain connects TRBV5-1 to TRBJ2-1, with TRBD2 identical over 10 bases. This CDR3 spans 17 amino acids. The V segment lost 3 bases and the J segment 5 bases; nucleotides outside the gene matches: 11. CDR1 and CDR2 (germline): SGHRS, YFSETQ. The CDR3 DNA is TGCGCCAGCAGCTCTGCTCCGGGACTAGCGTCTCACAATGAGCAGTTCTTC. The encoded protein is CASSSAPGLASHNEQFF. Supplemented by reference TRBV5-1 and TRBJ2-1, the full variable domain reads KAGVTQTPRYLIKTRGQQVTLSCSPISGHRSVSWYQQTPGQGLQFLFEYFSETQRNKGNFPGRFSGRQFSNSRSEMNVSTLELGDSALYLCASSSAPGLASHNEQFFGPGTRLTVL.

This chain links TRBV28 with TRBJ2-7; D perhaps matches TRBD1 (5 bases). The germline V and J ends were trimmed by 5 bases and 3 bases, with 20 bases remaining between them. This CDR3 has 16 amino acids. Germline V gene lookup returns CDR1 MDHEN and CDR2 SYDVKM. In nucleotides, the CDR3 is TGTGCCAGCAGTCCGGGCGGTGGACAACGCTTCTACGAGCAGTACTTC. As protein: CASSPGGGQRFYEQYF.

The chain carries TRBV9 and TRBJ1-1; D call uncertain. Trimming removed 0 bases at V and 9 bases at J, with 12 bases between. CDR3 length equals 13 residues. In germline, CDR1 is SGDLS, CDR2 YYNGEE. For the CDR3, the DNA is TGTGCCAGCAGCGTAGGTCCCCGCGATAAAGCTTTCTTT. It is translated as CASSVGPRDKAFF.

J is TRBJ2-7 and V is TRBV18; a weak D match, TRBD1 (6 bases). Trimming cost V 0 bases and J 4 bases, with 16 bases left between them. Germline V gene lookup returns CDR1 KGHSH and CDR2 LQKENI. The CDR3 length is 16 residues. CDR3 in DNA: TGTGCCAGCTCACCACCAGGCAGGGGCCGAGGTTACGAGCAGTACTTC. This codes for CASSPPGRGRGYEQYF. The full variable domain, completed using reference TRBV18 and TRBJ2-7, is NAGVMQNPRHLVRRRGQEARLRCSPMKGHSHVYWYRQLPEEGLKFMVYLQKENIIDESGMPKERFSAEFPKEGPSILRIQQVVRGDSAAYFCASSPPGRGRGYEQYFGPGTRLTVT.

CDR3 protein: CASSGPVSYEQYF. For the CDR3, the DNA is TGTGCCAGCAGTGGGCCAGTTTCCTACGAGCAGTACTTC. This rearrangement joins TRBV2 to TRBJ2-7; no reliable D call. Trimming cost V 4 bases and J 1 base, with 8 bases left between them. CDR1 and CDR2 from the germline V gene are SNHLY and FYNNEI. The CDR3 contains 13 residues.

CDR3 sequence: CASSVKGKSNQPQHF. The CDR3, as DNA: TGTGCCAGCAGTGTTAAGGGGAAGAGCAATCAGCCCCAGCATTTT. The genes are TRBV6-1 and TRBJ1-5; tentative D call: TRBD1 (5 bases). V lost 4 bases and J 1 base, leaving 11 bases between the germline ends. Germline V gene data show CDR1 as MNHNS and CDR2 as SASEGT. This CDR3 region has 15 residues.

The chain links TRBV2 to TRBJ2-7; D is perhaps TRBD1 (6 bases). The CDR3 has 12 amino acids. Per the germline V gene, CDR1 is SNHLY and CDR2 is FYNNEI. V dropped 6 bases and J dropped 7 bases, with 13 bases sitting between them. The CDR3 nucleotides read TGTGCCAGCAGACGAGGGGGTTGGGAGCAGTACTTC. This gives the protein CASRRGGWEQYF.

The chain links TRBV27 to TRBJ2-4; TRBD2 agrees at 9 bases. With 3 bases clipped from V and 5 bases from J, the junction kept 2 bases outside the gene matches. In germline, CDR1 is MNHEY, CDR2 SMNVEV (reference sequence). The CDR3 has 14 amino acids. DNA of the CDR3: TGTGCCAGCAGTTTGCGGGGGGGCCAAAACATTCAGTACTTC. It specifies CASSLRGGQNIQYF.